The clone carrying this T cell receptor (beta chain) was counted between two and nine times. The antigen is not known. Using immunoSEQ multiplex PCR, the repertoire was profiled, and TCRdb retains in-frame clones only, with some absent. The specimen has around 30,000 clones, none found just once. This entry is derived from a study of T cells after posttransplantation cyclophosphamide. Study-level results: Tissue-infiltrating T cells from skin or gut overlapped little with blood T cells. Recipient CMV seropositivity and CMV reactivation strongly tracked TRB clonality.

The receptor was derived from a woman aged 60-75 years in good health, CMV-negative, and a related stem cell transplant donor. Sequenced sample: PBMCs.

Here the CDR3 DNA reads TGTGCCAGCAGTTTACGAGGACACCTTTTAGAGCAGTACTTC. It yields the protein CASSLRGHLLEQYF. The V call is TRBV27, the J call TRBJ2-7; D may be TRBD1 (5 bases). Per the germline V gene, CDR1 is MNHEY and CDR2 is SMNVEV (reference sequence). This CDR3 is 14 amino acids long. V lost 2 bases and J 7 bases, leaving 15 bases between the germline ends.